These 8 T cell receptor beta chains originate from one sample sequenced in a study of lymphopenia after photon versus proton radiotherapy. Profiled with immunoSEQ multiplex PCR; TCRdb holds only in-frame clones, not every one. Here the sample spans 83,000 or so clones, about four fifths being singletons. Sequencing was performed on peripheral blood, taken from a patient treated with proton-based radiotherapy. Every receptor here comes from a man aged 55-75 years with pancreatic cancer.

V is TRBV11-2 and J is TRBJ2-3; 9 bases align to TRBD2. The CDR3 is 16 amino acids. Trimming removed 2 bases from V and 4 bases from J; junction bases left unmatched: 7. CDR1 and CDR2 (germline): SGHAT, FQNNGV. CDR3 in amino acids: CASSLSAGGFSDTQYF. CDR3 bases: TGTGCCAGCAGCTTATCCGCGGGAGGGTTCTCAGATACGCAGTATTTT.

This rearrangement joins TRBV11-3 to TRBJ2-1; D may match TRBD1 or TRBD2 (5 bases each). CDR1 is SGHNT and CDR2 is YENEEA in the germline V gene. Trimming took off 2 bases at V and 6 bases at J, with 14 bases between the two ends. This CDR3 is built from 15 residues. DNA for the CDR3: TGTGCCAGCAGCTTAAACTCGGGGCCTCTCAATGAGCAGTTCTTC. Amino acids: CASSLNSGPLNEQFF.

V is TRBV5-5 and J is TRBJ2-7, with 8 bases fitting TRBD2. The CDR3 loop spans 18 amino acids. The germline gives CDR1 SGHKS, CDR2 YYEKEE (reference sequence). Losses at the gene ends were 5 bases for V and 6 bases for J; bases not matched to a gene: 22. CDR3 loop: CASRTPDGTRGVVSEQYF. The CDR3 DNA follows: TGTGCCAGCAGGACCCCCGACGGGACTAGGGGAGTAGTTAGCGAGCAGTACTTC.

The sample holds one count of this clone. J is TRBJ2-1 and V is TRBV7-3; 8 bases agree with TRBD1. The CDR3 runs to 14 residues. J was trimmed by 12 bases and V by 1 base; bases with no gene match: 8. Looked up from germline, CDR1 is SGHTA and CDR2 is FQGTGA. The chain's CDR3 is CASSLMQGARRQFF. The CDR3, as DNA: TGTGCCAGCAGCTTAATGCAGGGGGCTAGAAGGCAGTTCTTC.

The V gene is TRBV18, the J gene TRBJ2-1; D not resolved. This CDR3 spans 13 amino acids. Trimming left V 1 base short and J 8 bases short, with 9 bases between. Germline V gene lookup returns CDR1 KGHSH and CDR2 LQKENI. As DNA, the CDR3 is TGTGCCAGCTCACCACGGGGTATCGATGAGCAGTTCTTC. Translation: CASSPRGIDEQFF.

The chain employs TRBV14 and TRBJ2-3, with D perhaps matching TRBD1 (6 bases). The V end was cut by 5 bases, the J end by 2 bases, with 11 bases between. CDR1 and CDR2 (germline): SGHDN, FVKESK. This CDR3 is built from 14 residues. The CDR3 coding sequence is TGTGCCAGCAGCTATGGACAGCACACAGATACGCAGTATTTT. This encodes CASSYGQHTDTQYF. Complete variable domain (other parts from reference TRBV14 and TRBJ2-3): EAGVTQFPSHSVIEKGQTVTLRCDPISGHDNLYWYRRVMGKEIKFLLHFVKESKQDESGMPNNRFLAERTGGTYSTLKVQPAELEDSGVYFCASSYGQHTDTQYFGPGTRLTVL.

This chain joins TRBV7-8 and TRBJ2-5, with TRBD1 matching over 9 bases. The J call is doubtful: the DNA matches TRBJ2-7 better. The CDR3 extends over 14 amino acids. CDR1 and CDR2 from the germline V gene are SGHVS and FQNEAQ. The CDR3 DNA reads as TGTGCCAGCACCCGCCGGGACAGGGAGAACGAGCAGTACTTC. It codes for CASTRRDRENEQYF.

The V and J genes are TRBV19 and TRBJ2-2; no clear D. Germline V gene data show CDR1 as LNHDA and CDR2 as SQIVND (reference sequence). This CDR3 is built from 15 residues. V was shortened by 5 bases and J by 0 bases, with 10 bases between the two germline ends. This CDR3 reads CASSAGRTNTGELFF. The CDR3 nucleotides are TGTGCCAGTAGTGCCGGACGGACGAACACCGGGGAGCTGTTTTTT.